Listed here is a single T cell receptor beta chain. This record belongs to a study of blood T cell repertoires in COVID-19. The protocol was immunoSEQ multiplex PCR, while the TCRdb copy is restricted to in-frame clones and leaves out a portion. The data show some 350,000 clones, approximately 86% seen once. The CDR3 covers 13 residues. Between the trimmed V and J ends, which lost 4 bases and 2 bases, there was a span of 10 bases. In germline, CDR1 is GTSNPN, CDR2 SVGIG (reference sequence). This sequence was found in a human donor in a cohort sampled during active COVID-19. The V call is TRBV30, the J call TRBJ2-3; D unclear. Sequencing was done on a sample of peripheral blood. The DNA of the CDR3 is TGTGCCTGGATCTTTGAGGCCACAGATACGCAGTATTTT. This gives the protein CAWIFEATDTQYF. The full variable domain, in which reference TRBV30 and TRBJ2-3 provide the parts outside the CDR3, is SQTIHQWPATLVQPVGSPLSLECTVEGTSNPNLYWYRQAAGRGLQLLFYSVGIGQISSEVPQNLSASRPQDRQFILSSKKLLLSDSGFYLCAWIFEATDTQYFGPGTRLTVL.